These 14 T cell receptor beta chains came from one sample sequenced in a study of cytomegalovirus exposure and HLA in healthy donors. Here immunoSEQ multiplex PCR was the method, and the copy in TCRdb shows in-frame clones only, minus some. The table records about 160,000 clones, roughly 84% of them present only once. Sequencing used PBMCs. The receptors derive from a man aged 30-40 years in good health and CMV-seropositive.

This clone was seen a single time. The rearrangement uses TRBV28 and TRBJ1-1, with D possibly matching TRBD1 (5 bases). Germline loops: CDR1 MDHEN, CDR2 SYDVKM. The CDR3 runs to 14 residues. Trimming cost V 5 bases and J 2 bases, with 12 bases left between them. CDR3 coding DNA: TGTGCCAGCAGTCTTCGGGGGACCAACACTGAAGCTTTCTTT. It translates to CASSLRGTNTEAFF.

The CDR3 region is CASSLWPSGSRYEQYF. The CDR3 DNA sequence: TGTGCCAGCAGCTTGTGGCCTAGCGGGAGCCGGTACGAGCAGTACTTC. The chain links TRBV5-5 to TRBJ2-7; 10 positions match TRBD2. V trimming: 1 base; J trimming: 4 bases; junction bases outside the gene matches: 8. The CDR3 is 16 residues long. Per germline, CDR1 SGHKS and CDR2 YYEKEE (reference sequence).

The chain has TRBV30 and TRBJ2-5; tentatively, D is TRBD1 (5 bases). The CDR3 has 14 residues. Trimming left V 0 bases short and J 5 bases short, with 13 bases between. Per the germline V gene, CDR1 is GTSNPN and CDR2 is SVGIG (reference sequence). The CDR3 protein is CAWSVIAGLETQYF. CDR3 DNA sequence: TGTGCCTGGAGTGTGATTGCAGGGTTGGAGACCCAGTACTTC.

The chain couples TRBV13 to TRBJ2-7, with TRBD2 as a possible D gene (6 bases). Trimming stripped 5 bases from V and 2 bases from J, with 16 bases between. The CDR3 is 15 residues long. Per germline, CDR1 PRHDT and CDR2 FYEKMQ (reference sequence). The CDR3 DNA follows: TGTGCCAGCAGCCTCTGGGGGACGGGGGCCTACGAGCAGTACTTC. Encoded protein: CASSLWGTGAYEQYF.

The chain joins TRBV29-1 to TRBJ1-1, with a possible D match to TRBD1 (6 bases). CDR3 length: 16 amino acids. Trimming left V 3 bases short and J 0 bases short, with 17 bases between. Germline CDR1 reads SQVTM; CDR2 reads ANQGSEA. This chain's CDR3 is CSVDRGQGTMNTEAFF. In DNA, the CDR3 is TGCAGCGTTGACAGGGGTCAGGGCACCATGAACACTGAAGCTTTCTTT.

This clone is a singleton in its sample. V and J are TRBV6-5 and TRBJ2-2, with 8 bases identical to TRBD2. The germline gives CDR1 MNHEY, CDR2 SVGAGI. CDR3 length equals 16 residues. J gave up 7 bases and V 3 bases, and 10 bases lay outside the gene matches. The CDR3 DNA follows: TGTGCCAGCAGTTATGAAGCGGGAGAAATTGTCGGGGAGCTGTTTTTT. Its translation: CASSYEAGEIVGELFF.

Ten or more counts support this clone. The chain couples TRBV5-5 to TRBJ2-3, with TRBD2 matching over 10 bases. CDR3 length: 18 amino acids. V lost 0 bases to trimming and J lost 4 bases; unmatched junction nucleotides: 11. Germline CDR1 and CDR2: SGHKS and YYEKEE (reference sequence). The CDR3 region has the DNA TGTGCCAGCAGCTTGGCCGGGACTAGCGACACAAGATCAGATACGCAGTATTTT. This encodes CASSLAGTSDTRSDTQYF.

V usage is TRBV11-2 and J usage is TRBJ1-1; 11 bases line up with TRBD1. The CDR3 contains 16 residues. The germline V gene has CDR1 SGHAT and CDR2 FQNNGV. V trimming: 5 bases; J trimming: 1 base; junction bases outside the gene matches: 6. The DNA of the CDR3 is TGTGCCAGCAGCCCCCGGACAGGGGGCGGGAACACTGAAGCTTTCTTT. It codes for CASSPRTGGGNTEAFF.

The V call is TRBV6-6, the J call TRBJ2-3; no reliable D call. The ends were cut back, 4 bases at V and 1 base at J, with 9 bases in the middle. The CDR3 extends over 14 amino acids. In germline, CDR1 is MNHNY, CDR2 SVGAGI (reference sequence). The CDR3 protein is CASSLIARTDTQYF. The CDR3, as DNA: TGTGCCAGCAGTTTGATAGCCCGCACAGATACGCAGTATTTT.

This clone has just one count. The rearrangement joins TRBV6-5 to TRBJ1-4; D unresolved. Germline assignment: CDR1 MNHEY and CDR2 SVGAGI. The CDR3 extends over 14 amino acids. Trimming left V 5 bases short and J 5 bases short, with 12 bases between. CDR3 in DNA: TGTGCCAGCAGTCTAGCGGGCCCCAATGAAAAACTGTTTTTT. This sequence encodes CASSLAGPNEKLFF.

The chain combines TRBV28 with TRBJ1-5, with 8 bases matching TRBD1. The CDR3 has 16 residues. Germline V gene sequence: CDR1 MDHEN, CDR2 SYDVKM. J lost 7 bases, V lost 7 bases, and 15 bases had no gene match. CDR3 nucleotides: TGTGCCAGCACCCCGACAGGGGCCGCCCTTACGCAGCCCCAGCATTTT. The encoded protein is CASTPTGAALTQPQHF.

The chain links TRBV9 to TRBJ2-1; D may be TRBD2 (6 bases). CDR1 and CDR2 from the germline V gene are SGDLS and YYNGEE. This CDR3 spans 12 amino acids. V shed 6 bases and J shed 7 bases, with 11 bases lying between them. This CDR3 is CASNGGRNEQFF. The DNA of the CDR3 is TGTGCCAGCAACGGGGGTAGGAATGAGCAGTTCTTC.

The CDR3 nucleotides are TGCGCCAGCAGCCAGGCGGAGCGGGGGGGCTGGGATACGCAGTATTTT. Translated: CASSQAERGGWDTQYF. The rearrangement links TRBV4-3 to TRBJ2-3; 10 bases are shared with TRBD2. Germline assignment: CDR1 LGHNA and CDR2 YSLEER. V shed 3 bases, J shed 6 bases, and the junction held 9 bases outside the gene matches. CDR3 length equals 16 residues.

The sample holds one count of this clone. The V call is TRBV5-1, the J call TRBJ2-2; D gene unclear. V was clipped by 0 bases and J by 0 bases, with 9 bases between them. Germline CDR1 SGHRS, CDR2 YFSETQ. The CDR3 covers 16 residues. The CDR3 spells CASSLDSRPNTGELFF. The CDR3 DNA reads TGCGCCAGCAGCTTGGACTCGCGCCCGAACACCGGGGAGCTGTTTTTT.